This TCR beta chain derives from a study of shared clonotypes between healthy human individuals. Study-level information: Each donor had three CD4 naive, three CD4 memory, two CD8 naive and one CD8 memory plate.

The CDR3 totals 14 residues. Germline assignment: CDR1 SQVTM and CDR2 ANQGSEA. With V trimmed by 7 bases and J by 3 bases, 9 bases remained unmatched. Genomic DNA belonging to each subset was distributed in equal measure over several immunoSEQ plates. TCRdb's copy holds only in-frame clones and misses some; the assay was immunoSEQ multiplex PCR. The sample includes about 2.3 million clones, 93% of them seen just once. This receptor was obtained from a man aged 18 to 30 in good health. Some clones in this sample may be carry-over from other donors' samples. V gene TRBV29-1 combines with J gene TRBJ1-3, with 7 bases lining up with TRBD1. Source material: naive CD4+ T cells from PBMCs. As to subset: CD45RA+ positively selected. CDR3 DNA: TGCAGCGCCGGCCAGGGACAGCTTGGAAACACCATATATTTT. Amino acid sequence: CSAGQGQLGNTIYF.